The clone carrying this T cell receptor (beta chain) was seen a handful of times. At one end the junction does not follow the germline gene, possibly because of a read error. The sample originates from a study of T cells in Graves' hyperthyroidism and ophthalmopathy. The CDR3 covers 15 residues. CDR1 and CDR2 (germline): ENHRY, SYGVKD. Amplification yielded TCR beta CDR3 regions, with RNA transcripts as the source. Carried out on the TCR CDR3, a first-round RT-PCR used the HTBI primer set. Each CDR3 protein is one row after TCRdb ran MiXCR on the multiplex PCR reads. The profile shows nearly 750,000 distinct CDR3 sequences, roughly a third of them singletons.

The chain recombines TRBV10-3 with TRBJ2-2; TRBD1 matches at 8 bases. The sequence derives from a woman between 35 and 50 years old with Graves' hyperthyroidism. The sample was blood. CDR3 nucleotides: TGTGCCAGCAGTCGGGACAGGCTGAACACCGGGGAGCTGTTTTTT. Its translation is CASSRDRLNTGELFF.